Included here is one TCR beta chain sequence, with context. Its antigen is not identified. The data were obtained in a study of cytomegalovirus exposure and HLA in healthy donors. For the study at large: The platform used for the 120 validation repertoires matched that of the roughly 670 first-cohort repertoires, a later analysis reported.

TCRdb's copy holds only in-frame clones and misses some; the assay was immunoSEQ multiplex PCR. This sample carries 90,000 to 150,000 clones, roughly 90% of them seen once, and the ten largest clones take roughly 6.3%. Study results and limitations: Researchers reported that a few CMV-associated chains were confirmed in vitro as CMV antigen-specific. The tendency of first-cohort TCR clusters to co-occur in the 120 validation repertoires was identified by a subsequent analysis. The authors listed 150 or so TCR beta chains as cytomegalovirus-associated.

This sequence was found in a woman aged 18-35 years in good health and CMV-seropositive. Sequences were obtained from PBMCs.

The chain's CDR3 is CASSHDRGNYGYTF. In nucleotides, the CDR3 is TGTGCCAGCTCGCACGACAGGGGAAACTATGGCTACACCTTC. J is TRBJ1-2 and V is TRBV18; 8 bases agree with TRBD1. CDR3 size: 14 residues. The germline gives CDR1 KGHSH, CDR2 LQKENI. The junction had 5 bases not matched to a gene; V was cut back by 6 bases and J by 2 bases.